This T cell receptor (beta chain) was retrieved from a study of CD8 T cells in ankylosing spondylitis. Note on this clonotype: Its cognate antigen is unknown.

CDR1 and CDR2 from the germline V gene are LNHNV and YYDKDF (reference sequence). Trimming removed 5 bases at V and 6 bases at J, with 18 bases between. The CDR3 runs to 15 residues. Study-level findings and limits: The study identified a TCR beta motif of 7 or 8 highly homologous variants that appeared characteristic of ankylosing spondylitis blood. Existing reports had already noted some motif variants in reactive arthritis synovial fluid and blood.

Each CDR3 protein gets one entry after TCRdb re-called the 5' RACE reads with MiXCR. The table records about 450,000 distinct CDR3 sequences, roughly a quarter of them present only once. This chain links TRBV15 with TRBJ2-3; D uncertain. This receptor was obtained from a male donor with ankylosing spondylitis. Sequencing input: blood, either unsorted or a sorted T cell fraction (not recorded which). This chain's CDR3 is CATSGHRASVDTQYF. The CDR3 DNA reads as TGTGCCACCAGCGGGCATAGGGCTAGTGTTGATACGCAGTATTTT.